This TCR beta chain was captured by sequencing in a study of CD8+ T cells in alopecia areata. Study overall: Each of the treated patients was given oral tofacitinib, 5 to 10 mg twice daily, for moderate-to-severe alopecia areata. Study conclusions and caveats: Sequence data from scalp samples additionally include resident alphabeta T cells of normal skin. Lesional scalp, especially alopecia totalis/universalis, showed higher clonality than normal scalp.

V was shortened by 5 bases and J by 1 base, with 5 bases between the two germline ends. The CDR3 length is 12 residues. Per the germline V gene, CDR1 is MNHNY and CDR2 is SVGAGI (reference sequence). Notes on this clone: Its cognate antigen is unknown.

cDNA prepared by RNA extraction and subsequent reverse transcription served as the template for sequencing. Only in-frame clones appear in the TCRdb table, and some are missing; sequencing was by immunoSEQ multiplex PCR. The sample contains over 110,000 clones, about 51% of which appear only once. Patients with alopecia areata provided lesional scalp punch biopsies as well as peripheral blood. The sequence came from a human donor with alopecia areata. This specimen consisted of CD4+ T cells sorted from blood, obtained at week 0. The chain recombines TRBV6-6 with TRBJ1-2; maybe TRBD1 (5 bases). The CDR3 is CASSDSNYGYTF. CDR3 nucleotides: TGTGCCAGCAGTGACAGTAACTATGGCTACACCTTC.